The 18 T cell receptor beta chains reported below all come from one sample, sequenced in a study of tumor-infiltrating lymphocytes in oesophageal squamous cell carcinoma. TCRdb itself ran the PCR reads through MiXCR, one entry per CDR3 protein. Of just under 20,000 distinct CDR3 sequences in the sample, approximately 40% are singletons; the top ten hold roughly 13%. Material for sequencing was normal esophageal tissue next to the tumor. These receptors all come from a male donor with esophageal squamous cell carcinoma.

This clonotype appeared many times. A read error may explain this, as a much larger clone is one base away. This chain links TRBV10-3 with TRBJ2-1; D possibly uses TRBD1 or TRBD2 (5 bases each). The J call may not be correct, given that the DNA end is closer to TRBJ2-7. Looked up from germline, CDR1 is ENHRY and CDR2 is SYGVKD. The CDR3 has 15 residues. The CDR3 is CASADGTDSYNEQYF. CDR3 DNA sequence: TGTGCCTCTGCCGATGGGACGGACTCCTACAATGAGCAGTACTTC.

CDR3: CASSYFGLAAYNEQFF. The CDR3 DNA follows: TGTGCCAGCAGTTACTTTGGTTTAGCGGCTTACAATGAGCAGTTCTTC. The chain combines TRBV11-1 with TRBJ2-5, with D maybe TRBD2 (6 bases). Near its end, the DNA agrees better with TRBJ2-1, so the J call may be wrong. The CDR3 spans 16 residues. Germline V gene sequence: CDR1 SGHAT, CDR2 FQDESV (reference sequence).

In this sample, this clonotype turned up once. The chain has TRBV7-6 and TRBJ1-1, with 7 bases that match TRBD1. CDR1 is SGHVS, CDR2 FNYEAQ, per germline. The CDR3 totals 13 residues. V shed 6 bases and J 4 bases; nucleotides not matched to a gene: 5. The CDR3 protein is CASSQTGTTEAFF. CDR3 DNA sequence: TGTGCCAGCAGTCAGACAGGGACCACTGAAGCTTTCTTT.

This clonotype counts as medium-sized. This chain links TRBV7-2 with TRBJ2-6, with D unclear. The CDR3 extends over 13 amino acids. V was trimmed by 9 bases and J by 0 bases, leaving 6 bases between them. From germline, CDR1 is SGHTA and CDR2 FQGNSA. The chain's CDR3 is CASLFSGANVLTF. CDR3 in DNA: TGTGCCAGTTTATTCTCTGGGGCCAACGTCCTGACTTTC.

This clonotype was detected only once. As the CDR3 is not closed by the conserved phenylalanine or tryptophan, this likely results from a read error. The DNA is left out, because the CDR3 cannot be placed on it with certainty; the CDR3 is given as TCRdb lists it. The CDR3 here is CASSLASQETQYFGS. The J gene is TRBJ2-1, the V gene TRBV7-3. The CDR3 is made up of 15 amino acids, end residues included. Germline-derived CDR1 and CDR2 are SGHTA and FQGTGA.

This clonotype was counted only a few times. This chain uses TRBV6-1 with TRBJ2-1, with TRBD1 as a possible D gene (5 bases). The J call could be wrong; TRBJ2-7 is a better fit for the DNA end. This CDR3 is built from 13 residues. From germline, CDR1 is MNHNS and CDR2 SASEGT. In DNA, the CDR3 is TGTGCCAGCAAGTCAGGACACAACTACGAGCAGTACTTC. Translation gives CASKSGHNYEQYF.

The CDR3 is CASWAGQFNTGELFF. The CDR3 bases are TGTGCCAGCTGGGCGGGACAGTTTAACACCGGGGAGCTGTTTTTT. This chain uses TRBV6-6 with TRBJ2-2; D may be TRBD1 (7 bases). Trimming cost V 8 bases and J 2 bases, with 15 bases left between them. This CDR3 comprises 15 residues. Germline V gene sequence: CDR1 MNHNY, CDR2 SVGAGI (reference sequence).

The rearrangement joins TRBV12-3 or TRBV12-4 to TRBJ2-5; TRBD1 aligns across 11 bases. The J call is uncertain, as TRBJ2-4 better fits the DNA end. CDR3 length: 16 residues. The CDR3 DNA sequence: TGTGCCAGCAGTTTAGGCGGGACAGGGGGGACCTACATTCAGTACTTC. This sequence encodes CASSLGGTGGTYIQYF.

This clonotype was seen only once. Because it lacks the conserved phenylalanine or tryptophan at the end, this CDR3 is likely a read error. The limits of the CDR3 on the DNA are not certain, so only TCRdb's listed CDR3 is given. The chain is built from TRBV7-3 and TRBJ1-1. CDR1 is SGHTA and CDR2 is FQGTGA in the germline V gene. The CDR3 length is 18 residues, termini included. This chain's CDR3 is CASSPRGLWGQRPDFRGQ.

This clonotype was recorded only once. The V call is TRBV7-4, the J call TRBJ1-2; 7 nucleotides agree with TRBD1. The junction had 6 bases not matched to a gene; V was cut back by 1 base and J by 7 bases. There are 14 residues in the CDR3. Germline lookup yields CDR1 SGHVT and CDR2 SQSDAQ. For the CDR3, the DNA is TGTGCCAGCAGCTTAGAGACAGGGCTTGGTGGCTACACCTTC. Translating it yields CASSLETGLGGYTF.

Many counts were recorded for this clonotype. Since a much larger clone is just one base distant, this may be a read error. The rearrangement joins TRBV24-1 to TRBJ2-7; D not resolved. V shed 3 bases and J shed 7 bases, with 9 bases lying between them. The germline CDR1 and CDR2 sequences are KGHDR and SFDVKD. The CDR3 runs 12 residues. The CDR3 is CATSDGVNEQYF. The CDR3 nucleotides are TGTGCCACCAGTGATGGGGTGAATGAGCAGTACTTC.

This chain's CDR3 is CASSFRASGRSSYNEQYF. The CDR3 nucleotides are TGTGCCAGCAGCTTTCGCGCGAGCGGGAGGAGCTCCTACAATGAGCAGTACTTC. The chain uses TRBV7-2 and TRBJ2-1; TRBD2 agrees at 9 bases. The DNA end is a closer match to TRBJ2-7, so the J assignment may be wrong. Germline values: CDR1 SGHTA, CDR2 FQGNSA. The CDR3 contains 18 residues.

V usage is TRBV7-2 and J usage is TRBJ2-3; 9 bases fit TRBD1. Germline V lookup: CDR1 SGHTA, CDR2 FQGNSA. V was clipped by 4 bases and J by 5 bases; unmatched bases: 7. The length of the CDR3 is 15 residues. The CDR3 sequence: CASSSGQGRVDTQYF. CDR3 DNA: TGTGCCAGCAGCTCGGGACAGGGAAGGGTAGATACGCAGTATTTT.

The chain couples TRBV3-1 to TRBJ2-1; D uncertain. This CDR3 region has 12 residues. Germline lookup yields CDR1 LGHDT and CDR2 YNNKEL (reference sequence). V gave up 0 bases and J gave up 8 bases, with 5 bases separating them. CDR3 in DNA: TGTGCCAGCAGCCAAGATGGGTATGAGCAGTTCTTC. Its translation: CASSQDGYEQFF.

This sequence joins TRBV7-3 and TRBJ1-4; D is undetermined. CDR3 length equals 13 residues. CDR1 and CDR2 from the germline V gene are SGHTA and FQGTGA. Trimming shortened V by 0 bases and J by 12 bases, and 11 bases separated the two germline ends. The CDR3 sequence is CASSLTQSTELFF. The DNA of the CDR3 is TGTGCCAGCAGCTTAACACAGAGTACGGAACTGTTTTTT. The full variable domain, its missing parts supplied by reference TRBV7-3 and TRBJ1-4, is GAGVSQTPSNKVTEKGKYVELRCDPISGHTALYWYRQSLGQGPEFLIYFQGTGAADDSGLPNDRFFAVRPEGSVSTLKIQRTERGDSAVYLCASSLTQSTELFFGSGTQLSVL.

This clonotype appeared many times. Here the CDR3 reads CASSTIGNYGYTF. The CDR3 DNA reads as TGTGCCAGCAGTACCATAGGCAACTATGGCTACACCTTC. The V call is TRBV28, the J call TRBJ1-2, with unresolved D. V lost 5 bases and J lost 2, with 9 bases in between. The CDR3 covers 13 residues. In germline, CDR1 is MDHEN, CDR2 SYDVKM.

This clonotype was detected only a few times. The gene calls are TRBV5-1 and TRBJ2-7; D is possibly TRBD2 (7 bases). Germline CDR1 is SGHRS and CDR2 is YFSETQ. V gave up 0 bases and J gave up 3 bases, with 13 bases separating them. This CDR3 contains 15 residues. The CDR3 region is CASSLEGGQGYEQYF. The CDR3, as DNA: TGCGCCAGCAGCTTGGAGGGGGGGCAGGGCTACGAGCAGTACTTC.

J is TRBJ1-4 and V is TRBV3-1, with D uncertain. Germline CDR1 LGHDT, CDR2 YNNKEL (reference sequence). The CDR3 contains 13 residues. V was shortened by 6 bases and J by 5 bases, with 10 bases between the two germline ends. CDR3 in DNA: TGTGCCAGCAGTTCAATTAGAAATGAAAAACTGTTTTTT. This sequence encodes CASSSIRNEKLFF.